The sample holds many counts of the clone carrying this TCR beta chain. Via MiXCR, TCRdb re-called the 5' RACE reads, giving one row per CDR3 protein. The top ten hold approximately 4% of the sample, which has about 42,000 distinct CDR3 sequences, over 3.5% seen once. This specimen belongs to a study of CD8 T cells in ankylosing spondylitis. Sequencing was carried out using blood, either unsorted or a sorted T cell fraction (not recorded which). The source is a female donor with ankylosing spondylitis or in good health (not recorded which).

The CDR3 DNA reads as TGTGCCAGCAGCCCCGGGACAGGGGGCACTGAAAAACTGTTTTTT. The encoded protein is CASSPGTGGTEKLFF. The chain combines TRBV9 with TRBJ1-4; TRBD1 matches 12 bases. CDR3 length: 15 residues. Germline-derived CDR1 and CDR2 are SGDLS and YYNGEE. The V and J ends lost 4 bases and 7 bases, in that order; junction bases with no gene match: 5. Combining the CDR3 with reference TRBV9 and TRBJ1-4 gives the whole variable domain DSGVTQTPKHLITATGQRVTLRCSPRSGDLSVYWYQQSLDQGLQFLIQYYNGEERAKGNILERFSAQQFPDLHSELNLSSLELGDSALYFCASSPGTGGTEKLFFGSGTQLSVL.